This T cell receptor (beta chain) was sequenced for a study of shared clonotypes between healthy human individuals. Notes on the study in general: Clonotype sharing levels among donors were expected to vary with sequencing depth. Generally, naive subsets came out with larger estimated richness than memory subsets.

V lost 1 base and J lost 0, with 10 bases in between. In germline, CDR1 is SGHVS, CDR2 FNYEAQ. The CDR3 runs to 16 residues. Using immunoSEQ multiplex PCR, the repertoire was profiled, and TCRdb retains in-frame clones only, with some absent. The sample consists of roughly 2,000,000 clones, about 93% of them appearing once. A remark on this clone: No antigen is known for it.

Naive CD8 cells comprised CD45RO-negative, CCR7-positively selected cells, excluding terminally differentiated effector memory CD45RA+ cells. Nashville, Tennessee was home to all donors, each a Caucasian adult. The chain links TRBV7-6 to TRBJ2-4; the D gene is possibly TRBD1 (5 bases). The sequenced material came from naive CD8+ T cells from PBMCs. The clonotype comes from a man between 18 and 29 years old in good health. Some clones in this sample may be carry-over from other donors' samples. CDR3: CASSLEAGLAKNIQYF. The CDR3 DNA reads as TGTGCCAGCAGCTTAGAGGCAGGGTTAGCCAAAAACATTCAGTACTTC.